This is a list of T cell receptor beta chains from one sample in a study of T cell changes during pregnancy in multiple sclerosis. The table came from immunoSEQ multiplex PCR; TCRdb's copy has only in-frame clones and leaves some out. Of over 35,000 clones in the sample, 91% were seen once. Specimen: CD8+ T cells from peripheral blood mononuclear cells, collected before pregnancy. The source is a female donor with multiple sclerosis, enrolled in a pregnancy study. Each CDR3 is given with its conserved first and last residue. A D gene is named only where the DNA matches it firmly. The size entry is marked missing in some rows and otherwise reads once, few, many or a size class.

TRBJ1-1 - - TRBV5-4 13 TGTGCCAGCAGTCCCCGGGGGAACACTGAAGCTTTCTTT CASSPRGNTEAFF
TRBJ2-1 TRBD2 - TRBV5-1 16 TGCGCCAGCAGCTTGGGTAGCGGGGGCTCCTACAATGAGCAGTTCTTC CASSLGSGGSYNEQFF
TRBJ2-1 TRBD1 - TRBV9 15 TGTGCCAGCAGCGTAGACGGGACAGGGGAGGGTGAGCAGTTCTTC CASSVDGTGEGEQFF
TRBJ2-5 - - TRBV7-3 14 TGTGCCAGCAGCTCCGGGGGTATCGGAGAGACCCAGTACTTC CASSSGGIGETQYF
TRBJ2-7 - - TRBV11-2 13 TGTGCCAGCAGAACGACTAGTTCCTACGAGCAGTACTTC CASRTTSSYEQYF
TRBJ2-2 TRBD2 - TRBV7-9 18 TGTGCCAGCAGCGGCCGGACTAGCGGGAGGGCCACTACCGGGGAGCTGTTTTTT CASSGRTSGRATTGELFF
TRBJ1-1 - few TRBV7-9 13 TGTGCCAGCAGATTCGCAGTTAACACTGAAGCTTTCTTT CASRFAVNTEAFF
TRBJ1-2 TRBD1 - TRBV7-9 15 TGTGCCAGCAGCGCACCGGGACAGGGCCACTATGGCTACACCTTC CASSAPGQGHYGYTF
TRBJ2-1 - - TRBV7-9 15 TGTGCCAGCAGCCCTTTGGGGAGGGGGTCCAATGAGCAGTTCTTC CASSPLGRGSNEQFF
TRBJ1-1 - - TRBV5-5 14 TGTGCCAGCAGCTTGGGGCAGGGAGGCACTGAAGCTTTCTTT CASSLGQGGTEAFF
TRBJ2-1 TRBD1 - TRBV6-6 15 TGTGCCAGCAGTTACTCGGACAGGGGGCCTCATGAGCAGTTCTTC CASSYSDRGPHEQFF
TRBJ1-1 - - TRBV2 11 TGTGCCACACAGGGACGCACTGAAGCTTTCTTT CATQGRTEAFF
TRBJ1-1 - - TRBV4-2 15 TGTGCCAGCAGCCAAGATACGTGGCAAGACACTGAAGCTTTCTTT CASSQDTWQDTEAFF
TRBJ2-5 TRBD2 - TRBV2 15 TGTGCCAGCAGTGCCTCTGGCGGGAGCGGCGAGACCCAGTACTTC CASSASGGSGETQYF
TRBJ2-1 TRBD2 - TRBV5-4 15 TGTGCCAGCAGCTTGGGACTAGCGGATTACAATGAGCAGTTCTTC CASSLGLADYNEQFF
TRBJ2-7 TRBD2 - TRBV2 12 TGTGCCAGCGGGGGGGAGGGCTACGAGCAGTACTTC CASGGEGYEQYF
TRBJ2-3 - - TRBV6-5 15 TGTGCCAGCAGTTCACTAGTATCCGGCACAGATACGCAGTATTTT CASSSLVSGTDTQYF
TRBJ1-2 TRBD1 once TRBV29-1 13 TGCAGCGTTGAGCAGGACAGGGTCTATGGCTACACCTTC CSVEQDRVYGYTF
TRBJ2-7 - - TRBV7-9 12 TGTGCCAGCAGTCTTGGAGCGTACGAGCAGTACTTC CASSLGAYEQYF
TRBJ2-2 TRBD1 once TRBV7-9 16 TGTGCCAGCAGCGATAGACAGGGGCCGAACACCGGGGAGCTGTTTTTT CASSDRQGPNTGELFF
TRBJ1-1 - - TRBV5-5 12 TGTGCCAGCAGCTTTCAGGGAACTGAAGCTTTCTTT CASSFQGTEAFF
TRBJ2-1 TRBD2 - TRBV11-2 16 TGTGCCAGCAGCTTAGAACTAGCGGGCTCCTACAATGAGCAGTTCTTC CASSLELAGSYNEQFF
TRBJ2-1 - - TRBV27 15 TGTGCCAGCAGTTTAGGATCAGGTCGCTACAATGAGCAGTTCTTC CASSLGSGRYNEQFF
TRBJ2-1 - once TRBV29-1 10 TGCAGCGTTCGGGATGGTGAGCAGTTCTTC CSVRDGEQFF
TRBJ2-1 - - TRBV11-3 15 TGTGCCAGCAGCCATCGGGGAGCGCCGAACAATGAGCAGTTCTTC CASSHRGAPNNEQFF
TRBJ2-7 - - TRBV4-3 15 TGCGCCAGCAGCCAAGAATTCCCCGGGGGCTACGAGCAGTACTTC CASSQEFPGGYEQYF
TRBJ2-7 - - TRBV2 15 TGTGCCAGCAGTGAAGGAGGGATGGGTTACTACGAGCAGTACTTC CASSEGGMGYYEQYF
TRBJ1-1 - - TRBV2 14 TGTGCCAGCAACCGATGGACAGCGAACACTGAAGCTTTCTTT CASNRWTANTEAFF
TRBJ2-3 - - TRBV7-8 14 TGTGCCAGCGGTAAGGAGGGCCTCTTAGATACGCAGTATTTT CASGKEGLLDTQYF
TRBJ1-2 - - TRBV6-5 14 TGTGCCAGCAGTTACTCTGCAGGGCACCATGGCTACACCTTC CASSYSAGHHGYTF
TRBJ1-3 - - TRBV5-1 15 TGCGCCAGCAGCTTGGAGAGGTCCTCTGGAAACACCATATATTTT CASSLERSSGNTIYF
TRBJ1-1 TRBD1 - TRBV7-9 15 TGTGCCAGCAGTCAGGGACAGGGGATGAACACTGAAGCTTTCTTT CASSQGQGMNTEAFF
TRBJ1-1 TRBD1 - TRBV5-4 14 TGTGCCAGCAGCTTAGAAGACAGGGCTTCTGAAGCTTTCTTT CASSLEDRASEAFF
TRBJ2-1 TRBD1 - TRBV10-2 16 TGCGCCAGCATTAACCTCCGGGACAGGGGTACGGATGAGCAGTTCTTC CASINLRDRGTDEQFF
TRBJ1-2 - - TRBV5-5 13 TGTGCCAGCAGCGCGGAAGGAGGCATAGTAGGCACCTTC CASSAEGGIVGTF
TRBJ2-7 - once TRBV7-9 14 TGTGCCAGCAGCTCAAGGGGACACAACTACGAGCAGTACTTC CASSSRGHNYEQYF
TRBJ2-7 TRBD1 - TRBV7-9 12 TGTGCCAGCAGCCCAGGGGGTTACGAGCAGTACTTC CASSPGGYEQYF
TRBJ1-1 - few TRBV7-9 14 TGTGCCAGCAGCTTTCGGGGGGATGGCACTGAAGCTTTCTTT CASSFRGDGTEAFF
TRBJ1-2 TRBD1 - TRBV28 15 TGTGCCAGCAGTTTTGTGACGACAGGGGAGGGAGGCTACACCTTC CASSFVTTGEGGYTF
TRBJ2-1 TRBD2 once TRBV2 16 TGTGCCAGCAGGGGGCCCGGGACTAGCTCCTACAATGAGCAGTTCTTC CASRGPGTSSYNEQFF
TRBJ2-1 - - TRBV15 15 TGTGCCACCAGCAGAGTTTCAGAAACCTACAATGAGCAGTTCTTC CATSRVSETYNEQFF
TRBJ2-7 TRBD1 - TRBV18 16 TGTGCCAGCTCACCACGCCCCCGTGACAGGGGGGACGAGCAGTACTTC CASSPRPRDRGDEQYF